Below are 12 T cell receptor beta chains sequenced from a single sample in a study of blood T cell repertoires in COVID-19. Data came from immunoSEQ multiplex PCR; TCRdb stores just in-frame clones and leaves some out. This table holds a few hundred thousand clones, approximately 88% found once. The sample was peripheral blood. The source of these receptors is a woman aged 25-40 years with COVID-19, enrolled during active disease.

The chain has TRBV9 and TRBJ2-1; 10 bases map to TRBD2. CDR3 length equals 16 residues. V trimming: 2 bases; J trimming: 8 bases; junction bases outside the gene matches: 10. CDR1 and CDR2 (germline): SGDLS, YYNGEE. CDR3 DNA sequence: TGTGCCAGCAGCGTCCGGAGCGGGAGGGCCGAGGATGAGCAGTTCTTC. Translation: CASSVRSGRAEDEQFF.

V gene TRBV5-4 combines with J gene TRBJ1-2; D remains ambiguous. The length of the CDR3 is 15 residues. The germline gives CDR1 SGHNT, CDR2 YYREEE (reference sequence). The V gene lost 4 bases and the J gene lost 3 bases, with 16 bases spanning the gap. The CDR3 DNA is TGTGCCAGCAGCCGTTTTGAGTGGAGGGACTATGGCTACACCTTC. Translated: CASSRFEWRDYGYTF.

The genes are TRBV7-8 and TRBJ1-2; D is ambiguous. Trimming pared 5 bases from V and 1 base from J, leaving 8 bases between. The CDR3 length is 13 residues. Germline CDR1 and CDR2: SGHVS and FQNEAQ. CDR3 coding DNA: TGTGCCAGCAGCCACCAGAATAACTATGGCTACACCTTC. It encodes CASSHQNNYGYTF.

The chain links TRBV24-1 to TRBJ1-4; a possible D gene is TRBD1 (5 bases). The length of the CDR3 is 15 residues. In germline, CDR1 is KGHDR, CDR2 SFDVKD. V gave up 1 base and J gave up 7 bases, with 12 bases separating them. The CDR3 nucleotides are TGTGCCACCAGTGATTTAACCAGGGTGAGTGAAAAACTGTTTTTT. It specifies CATSDLTRVSEKLFF.

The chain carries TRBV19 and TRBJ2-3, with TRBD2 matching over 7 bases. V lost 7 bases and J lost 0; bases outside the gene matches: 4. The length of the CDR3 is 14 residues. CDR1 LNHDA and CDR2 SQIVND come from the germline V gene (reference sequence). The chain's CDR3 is CASTQTSSTDTQYF. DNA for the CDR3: TGTGCCAGTACCCAGACTAGCAGCACAGATACGCAGTATTTT.

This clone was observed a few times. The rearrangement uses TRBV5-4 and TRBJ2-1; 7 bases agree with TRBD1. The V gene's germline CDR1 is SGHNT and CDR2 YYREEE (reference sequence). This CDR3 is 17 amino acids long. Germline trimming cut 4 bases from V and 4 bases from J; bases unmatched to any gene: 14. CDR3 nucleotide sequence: TGTGCCAGCAGCGCCGGTGACAGGGCTACTACATACAATGAGCAGTTCTTC. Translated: CASSAGDRATTYNEQFF.

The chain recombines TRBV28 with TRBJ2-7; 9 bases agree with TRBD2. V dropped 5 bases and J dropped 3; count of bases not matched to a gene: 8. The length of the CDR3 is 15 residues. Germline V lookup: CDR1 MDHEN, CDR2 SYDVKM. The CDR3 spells CASSPLSGGFYEQYF. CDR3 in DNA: TGTGCCAGCAGTCCCCTTAGCGGGGGATTCTACGAGCAGTACTTC.

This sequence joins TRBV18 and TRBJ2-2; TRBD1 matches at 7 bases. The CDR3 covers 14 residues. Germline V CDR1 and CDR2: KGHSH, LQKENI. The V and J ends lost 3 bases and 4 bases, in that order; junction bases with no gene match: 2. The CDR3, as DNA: TGTGCCAGCTCACCGGCAGGGGGCACCGGGGAGCTGTTTTTT. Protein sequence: CASSPAGGTGELFF. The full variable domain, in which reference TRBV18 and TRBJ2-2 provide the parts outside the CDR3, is NAGVMQNPRHLVRRRGQEARLRCSPMKGHSHVYWYRQLPEEGLKFMVYLQKENIIDESGMPKERFSAEFPKEGPSILRIQQVVRGDSAAYFCASSPAGGTGELFFGEGSRLTVL.

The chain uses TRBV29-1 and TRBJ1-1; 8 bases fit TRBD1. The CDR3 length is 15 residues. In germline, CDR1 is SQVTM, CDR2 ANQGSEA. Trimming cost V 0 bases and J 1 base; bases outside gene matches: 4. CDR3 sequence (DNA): TGCAGCGTTGAAGATAGGGACAGGAGGAACACTGAAGCTTTCTTT. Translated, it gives CSVEDRDRRNTEAFF.

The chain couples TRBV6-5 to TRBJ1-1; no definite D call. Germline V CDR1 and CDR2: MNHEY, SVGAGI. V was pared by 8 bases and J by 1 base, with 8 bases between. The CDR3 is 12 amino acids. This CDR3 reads CASGRPNTEAFF. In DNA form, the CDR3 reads TGTGCCAGCGGCCGTCCGAACACTGAAGCTTTCTTT.

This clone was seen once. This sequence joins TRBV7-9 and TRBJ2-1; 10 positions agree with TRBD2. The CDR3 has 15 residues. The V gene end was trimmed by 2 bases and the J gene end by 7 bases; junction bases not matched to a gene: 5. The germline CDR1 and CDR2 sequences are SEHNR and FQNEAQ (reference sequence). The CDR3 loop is CASSLPGTSVNEQFF. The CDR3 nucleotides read TGTGCCAGCAGCTTACCCGGGACTAGCGTTAATGAGCAGTTCTTC.

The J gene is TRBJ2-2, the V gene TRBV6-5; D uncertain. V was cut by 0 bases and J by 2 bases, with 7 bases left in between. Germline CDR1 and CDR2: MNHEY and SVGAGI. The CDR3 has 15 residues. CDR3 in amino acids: CASSYSFQNTGELFF. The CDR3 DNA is TGTGCCAGCAGTTACTCGTTTCAAAACACCGGGGAGCTGTTTTTT.